This entry describes one TCR beta chain. Its specificity is not known. The data were obtained in a study of cytomegalovirus exposure and HLA in healthy donors. Study-level findings and limits: Researchers reported that a few CMV-associated chains were confirmed in vitro as CMV antigen-specific.

There are 18 residues in the CDR3. With V trimmed by 5 bases and J by 3 bases, 18 bases remained unmatched. The germline CDR1 and CDR2 sequences are MDHEN and SYDVKM. Among the 120 subjects of the validation cohort, separate from the roughly 700-subject first cohort, were the donors. TCRdb keeps only in-frame clones here, not all; method: immunoSEQ multiplex PCR. The table records 200,000 to 250,000 clones, about 83% of them present only once. This receptor was obtained from a man aged 18 to 29 in good health and CMV-seronegative. The V call is TRBV28, the J call TRBJ2-7; TRBD2 matches 8 bases. Sequencing was performed on PBMCs. CDR3 sequence reads: CASSPSPGLGALGYEQYF. CDR3 bases: TGTGCCAGCAGTCCGAGTCCGGGACTAGGGGCCTTGGGCTACGAGCAGTACTTC. The complete variable domain, with remaining parts taken from reference TRBV28 and TRBJ2-7, reads DVKVTQSSRYLVKRTGEKVFLECVQDMDHENMFWYRQDPGLGLRLIYFSYDVKMKEKGDIPEGYSVSREKKERFSLILESASTNQTSMYLCASSPSPGLGALGYEQYFGPGTRLTVT.